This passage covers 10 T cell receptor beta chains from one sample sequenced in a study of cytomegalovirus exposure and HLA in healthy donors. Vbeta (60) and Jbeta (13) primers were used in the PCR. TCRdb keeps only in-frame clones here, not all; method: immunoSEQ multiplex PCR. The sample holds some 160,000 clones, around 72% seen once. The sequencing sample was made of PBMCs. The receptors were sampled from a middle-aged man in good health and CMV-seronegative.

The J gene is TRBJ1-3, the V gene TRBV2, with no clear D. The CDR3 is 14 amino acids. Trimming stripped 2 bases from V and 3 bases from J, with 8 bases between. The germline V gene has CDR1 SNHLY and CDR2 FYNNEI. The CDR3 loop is CASSESRSGNTIYF. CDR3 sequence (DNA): TGTGCCAGCAGTGAATCCCGGAGTGGAAACACCATATATTTT.

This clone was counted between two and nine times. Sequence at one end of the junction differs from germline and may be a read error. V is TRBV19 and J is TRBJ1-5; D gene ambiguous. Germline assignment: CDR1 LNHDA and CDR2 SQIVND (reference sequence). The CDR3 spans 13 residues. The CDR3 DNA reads TGTGCCAGTAGCACCCAAGGCGGTCAGCCCCAGAATTTT. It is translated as CASSTQGGQPQNF.

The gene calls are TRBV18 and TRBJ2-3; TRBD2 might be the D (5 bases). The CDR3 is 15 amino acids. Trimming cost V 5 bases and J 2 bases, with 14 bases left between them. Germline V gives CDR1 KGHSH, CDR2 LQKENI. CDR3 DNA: TGTGCCAGCTCATTAAAGCGGTCCTCCACAGATACGCAGTATTTT. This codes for CASSLKRSSTDTQYF.

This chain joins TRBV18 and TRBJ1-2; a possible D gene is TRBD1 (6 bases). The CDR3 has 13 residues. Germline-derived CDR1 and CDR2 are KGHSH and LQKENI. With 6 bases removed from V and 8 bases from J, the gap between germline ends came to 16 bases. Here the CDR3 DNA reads TGTGCCAGCTCCCCTACAGGGATCGACGGCTACACCTTC. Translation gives CASSPTGIDGYTF.

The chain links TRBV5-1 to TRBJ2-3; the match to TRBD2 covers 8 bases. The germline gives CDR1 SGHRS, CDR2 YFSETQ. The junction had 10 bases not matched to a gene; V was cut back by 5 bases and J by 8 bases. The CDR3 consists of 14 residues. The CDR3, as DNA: TGCGCCAGCAGAGGGACGGGGGGGCCGGGTACGCAGTATTTT. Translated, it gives CASRGTGGPGTQYF.

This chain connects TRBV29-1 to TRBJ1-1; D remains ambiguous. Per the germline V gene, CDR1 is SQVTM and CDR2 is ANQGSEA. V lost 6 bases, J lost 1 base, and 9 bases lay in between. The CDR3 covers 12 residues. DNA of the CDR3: TGCAGCGTCGCGCAGGCGAACACTGAAGCTTTCTTT. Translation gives CSVAQANTEAFF.

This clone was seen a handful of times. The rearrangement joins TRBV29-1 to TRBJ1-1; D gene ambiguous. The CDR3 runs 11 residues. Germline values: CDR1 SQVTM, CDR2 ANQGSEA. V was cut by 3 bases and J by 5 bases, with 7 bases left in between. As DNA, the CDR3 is TGCAGCGTTGATGTTCGGACTGAAGCTTTCTTT. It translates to CSVDVRTEAFF.

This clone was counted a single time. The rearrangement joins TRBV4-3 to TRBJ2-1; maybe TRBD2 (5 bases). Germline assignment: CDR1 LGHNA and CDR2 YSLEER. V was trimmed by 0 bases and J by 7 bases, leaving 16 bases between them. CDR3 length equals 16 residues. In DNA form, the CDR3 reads TGCGCCAGCAGCCAAGACCTTTTGAGGGAGATAAATGAGCAGTTCTTC. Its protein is CASSQDLLREINEQFF.

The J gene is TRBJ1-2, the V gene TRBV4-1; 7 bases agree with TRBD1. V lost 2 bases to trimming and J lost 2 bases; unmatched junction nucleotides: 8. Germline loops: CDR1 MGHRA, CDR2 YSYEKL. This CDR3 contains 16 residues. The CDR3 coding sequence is TGCGCCAGCAGCCAATGGGCGACAGGGCCCAACTATGGCTACACCTTC. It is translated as CASSQWATGPNYGYTF.

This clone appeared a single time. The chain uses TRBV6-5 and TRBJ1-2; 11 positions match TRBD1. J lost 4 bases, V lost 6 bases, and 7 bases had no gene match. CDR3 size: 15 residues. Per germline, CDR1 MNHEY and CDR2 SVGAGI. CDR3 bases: TGTGCCAGCAGCCGAGGACAGGGGGCTTTCTATGGCTACACCTTC. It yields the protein CASSRGQGAFYGYTF.